This passage covers 32 T cell receptor beta chains from one sample sequenced in a study of blood T cell repertoires in COVID-19. Some clones are missing from TCRdb's copy, which holds only in-frame ones; the method was immunoSEQ multiplex PCR. The sample includes 120,000 or so clones, almost 85% of them seen just once. Sequences were obtained from peripheral blood. Receptor source: a woman aged 25 to 45 who had recovered from COVID-19.

This rearrangement joins TRBV27 to TRBJ1-1; D call uncertain. Germline V gene lookup returns CDR1 MNHEY and CDR2 SMNVEV (reference sequence). CDR3 length equals 15 residues. V gave up 4 bases and J gave up 3 bases, with 15 bases separating them. The CDR3 sequence: CASSSYSPRDTEAFF. DNA of the CDR3: TGTGCCAGCAGTTCCTACAGTCCGAGGGACACTGAAGCTTTCTTT.

The V gene is TRBV29-1, the J gene TRBJ1-2; possibly TRBD1 for D (6 bases). In germline, CDR1 is SQVTM, CDR2 ANQGSEA. This CDR3 is built from 13 residues. With 3 bases removed from V and 0 bases from J, the gap between germline ends came to 8 bases. The CDR3 DNA reads TGCAGCGTTGAGAGACAGGCTAACTATGGCTACACCTTC. Translation gives CSVERQANYGYTF.

In its sample, this clone was seen once. The gene calls are TRBV5-1 and TRBJ1-5, with TRBD1 matching over 7 bases. Germline V CDR1 and CDR2: SGHRS, YFSETQ. The CDR3 runs 15 residues. V lost 0 bases and J lost 6; bases outside the gene matches: 6. DNA for the CDR3: TGCGCCAGCAGCTTGGGAGACAGGGAAGGTCAGCCCCAGCATTTT. It specifies CASSLGDREGQPQHF.

V gene TRBV27 combines with J gene TRBJ1-5; D remains ambiguous. Germline V gene sequence: CDR1 MNHEY, CDR2 SMNVEV (reference sequence). Trimming took off 5 bases at V and 3 bases at J, with 11 bases between the two ends. This CDR3 comprises 14 residues. The CDR3 sequence: CASSPQSLNQPQHF. CDR3 nucleotides: TGTGCCAGCAGTCCACAGAGCCTCAATCAGCCCCAGCATTTT.

The V call is TRBV21-1, the J call TRBJ1-2. TRBV21-1 has pseudogene status. This CDR3 region has 16 residues. The CDR3 loop reads CASSKVHPGSSYGYTF. CDR3 DNA: TGTGCCAGCAGCAAAGTACACCCCGGGTCCTCCTATGGCTACACCTTC.

This clone has more than one count but fewer than ten. This chain links TRBV29-1 with TRBJ1-1; D call uncertain. This CDR3 contains 14 residues. V was cut by 4 bases and J by 10 bases, with 22 bases left in between. CDR1 is SQVTM, CDR2 ANQGSEA, per germline. The CDR3 coding sequence is TGCAGCGTTGCCGATCTAGAGCCGGGAAAGGGAGCTTTCTTT. The encoded protein is CSVADLEPGKGAFF.

This sequence joins TRBV18 and TRBJ1-2; 8 bases map to TRBD1. This CDR3 is built from 15 residues. Germline values: CDR1 KGHSH, CDR2 LQKENI. The trim removed 2 bases at V and 7 bases at J, leaving 9 bases unmatched. CDR3 bases: TGTGCCAGCTCACCAGGACAGGGCGAAGTAGGTGGCTACACCTTC. Encoded protein: CASSPGQGEVGGYTF.

The genes are TRBV6-5 and TRBJ1-1; possible D gene TRBD1, 6 bases. Trimming took 7 bases from V and 0 from J, leaving 12 bases between them. In germline, CDR1 is MNHEY, CDR2 SVGAGI. CDR3 size: 14 residues. CDR3 amino acids: CASTKTGVNTEAFF. The CDR3 nucleotides read TGTGCCAGCACCAAGACAGGAGTGAACACTGAAGCTTTCTTT.

The DNA for the CDR3 is TGTGCCAGCAGTCCTCAGGGTTTTAACTATGGCTACACCTTC. Its protein is CASSPQGFNYGYTF. V gene TRBV6-5 combines with J gene TRBJ1-2; tentatively, D is TRBD1 (5 bases). This CDR3 comprises 14 residues. Germline V gene sequence: CDR1 MNHEY, CDR2 SVGAGI. V lost 5 bases and J lost 1, with 11 bases in between.

Worth noting for this clone: Within the sample, other DNA sequences also encode this same CDR3. J is TRBJ2-7 and V is TRBV6-5; D unclear. Trimming shortened V by 0 bases and J by 4 bases, and 7 bases separated the two germline ends. Looked up from germline, CDR1 is MNHEY and CDR2 is SVGAGI. This CDR3 spans 13 amino acids. DNA of the CDR3: TGTGCCAGCAGTTACTCCCCCACTTACGAGCAGTACTTC. Protein product: CASSYSPTYEQYF.

The rearrangement uses TRBV15 and TRBJ2-7; 8 bases are shared with TRBD1. The ends lost 4 bases at V and 3 bases at J; junction bases unmatched: 17. CDR1 is LNHNV and CDR2 is YYDKDF in the germline V gene (reference sequence). The CDR3 extends over 18 amino acids. CDR3 sequence: CATSKNLNAGTGGYEQYF. In DNA form, the CDR3 reads TGTGCCACCAGCAAAAACCTAAACGCCGGGACAGGTGGCTACGAGCAGTACTTC.

V is TRBV9 and J is TRBJ2-7; D perhaps matches TRBD2 (6 bases). Germline V CDR1 and CDR2: SGDLS, YYNGEE. CDR3 length equals 18 residues. V lost 4 bases and J lost 4, with 27 bases in between. The CDR3 loop is CASSSPGGRAGEAYEQYF. The CDR3 DNA sequence: TGTGCCAGCAGCAGCCCCGGGGGTCGGGCTGGGGAGGCATACGAGCAGTACTTC.

J is TRBJ2-2 and V is TRBV5-6, with a possible D match to TRBD1 (6 bases). CDR3 length equals 16 residues. In germline, CDR1 is SGHDT, CDR2 YYEEEE. Trimming pared 4 bases from V and 0 bases from J, leaving 13 bases between. CDR3 sequence reads: CASSRIRGANTGELFF. The CDR3 coding sequence is TGTGCCAGCAGCCGAATCAGGGGCGCGAACACCGGGGAGCTGTTTTTT.

The V gene is TRBV20-1, the J gene TRBJ2-7, with D perhaps TRBD2 (6 bases). V lost 3 bases and J 3 bases, leaving 15 bases between the germline ends. The CDR3 covers 14 residues. Germline-derived CDR1 and CDR2 are DFQATT and SNEGSKA (reference sequence). DNA for the CDR3: TGCAGTGCTAGTTCACGGGGGTTCAACTACGAGCAGTACTTC. It yields the protein CSASSRGFNYEQYF.

This clone was recorded once. V is TRBV11-2 and J is TRBJ1-4; D remains unclear. The CDR3 consists of 14 residues. Per the germline V gene, CDR1 is SGHAT and CDR2 is FQNNGV. V lost 2 bases, J lost 5 bases, and 9 bases lay in between. The CDR3 is CASSLQQPNEKLFF. As DNA, the CDR3 is TGTGCCAGCAGCTTACAACAGCCGAATGAAAAACTGTTTTTT.

The chain recombines TRBV11-1 with TRBJ1-2; 7 nucleotides align to TRBD1. Germline CDR1 SGHAT, CDR2 FQDESV (reference sequence). The CDR3 is made up of 15 amino acids. Trimming cost V 5 bases and J 4 bases; bases outside gene matches: 10. The CDR3 sequence is CASSVRQGLFYGYTF. CDR3 bases: TGTGCCAGCAGCGTACGACAGGGCCTATTCTATGGCTACACCTTC.

Only a few counts were recorded for this clone. This sequence joins TRBV2 and TRBJ2-7, with TRBD2 matching over 11 bases. The germline V gene has CDR1 SNHLY and CDR2 FYNNEI. The CDR3 totals 14 residues. Trimming removed 1 base from V and 6 bases from J; junction bases left unmatched: 2. The CDR3, as DNA: TGTGCCAGCAGTGAAGTTAGCGGGAGGGGCGAGCAGTACTTC. It specifies CASSEVSGRGEQYF.

V and J are TRBV19 and TRBJ1-1; 9 bases fit TRBD1. The germline CDR1 and CDR2 sequences are LNHDA and SQIVND (reference sequence). The length of the CDR3 is 13 residues. Unmatched junction bases numbered 4, after V lost 6 bases and J lost 5 bases. The CDR3 region has the DNA TGTGCCAGTAGCTCGGACAGGGGTACTGAAGCTTTCTTT. Protein product: CASSSDRGTEAFF.

This sequence joins TRBV7-9 and TRBJ1-4, with TRBD1 matching over 12 bases. J was trimmed by 8 bases and V by 5 bases; bases with no gene match: 3. Germline lookup yields CDR1 SEHNR and CDR2 FQNEAQ (reference sequence). The CDR3 has 14 amino acids. CDR3 nucleotides: TGTGCCAGCAGCCTAGGGACAGGGGGCGAAAAACTGTTTTTT. Its translation: CASSLGTGGEKLFF.

This clone has ten or more counts. Distinct nucleotide sequences in the sample also encode this CDR3. The gene calls are TRBV6-4 and TRBJ2-3; 7 bases map to TRBD1. CDR1 is MRHNA and CDR2 is SNTAGT in the germline V gene. This CDR3 is built from 15 residues. J lost 1 base, V lost 3 bases, and 4 bases had no gene match. The CDR3 DNA reads TGTGCCAGCAGTGAGGGAACAGGGGGCACAGATACGCAGTATTTT. This encodes CASSEGTGGTDTQYF.

The gene calls are TRBV27 and TRBJ2-5, with 7 nucleotides matching TRBD2. The CDR3 has 15 amino acids. Germline values: CDR1 MNHEY, CDR2 SMNVEV (reference sequence). V gave up 5 bases and J gave up 1 base; unmatched junction bases: 7. CDR3 in amino acids: CASSQYSSGQETQYF. Here the CDR3 DNA reads TGTGCCAGCAGTCAATACTCTAGCGGCCAAGAGACCCAGTACTTC.

This chain uses TRBV6-1 with TRBJ2-6; possibly TRBD1 for D (5 bases). Per germline, CDR1 MNHNS and CDR2 SASEGT. The CDR3 contains 15 residues. V was trimmed by 3 bases and J by 4 bases, leaving 10 bases between them. The CDR3 nucleotides read TGTGCCAGCAGTGAGCAGGGTACCGGGGCCAACGTCCTGACTTTC. It yields the protein CASSEQGTGANVLTF.

This clone was found once. DNA of the CDR3: TGTGCCAGCAGCTTTGCAGGGAGGAGCACTGAAGCTTTCTTT. It specifies CASSFAGRSTEAFF. V and J are TRBV5-6 and TRBJ1-1; a weak D match, TRBD1 (5 bases). The CDR3 loop spans 14 amino acids. V lost 2 bases, J lost 4 bases, and 12 bases lay in between. The germline CDR1 and CDR2 sequences are SGHDT and YYEEEE.

The J gene is TRBJ2-2, the V gene TRBV30; D ambiguous. V dropped 2 bases and J dropped 6 bases, with 13 bases sitting between them. The germline gives CDR1 GTSNPN, CDR2 SVGIG (reference sequence). The CDR3 loop spans 14 amino acids. In DNA form, the CDR3 reads TGTGCCTGGAGTTTCTCTGCTGAGGCCGGGGAGCTGTTTTTT. Amino acids: CAWSFSAEAGELFF. Supplemented by reference TRBV30 and TRBJ2-2, the full variable domain reads SQTIHQWPATLVQPVGSPLSLECTVEGTSNPNLYWYRQAAGRGLQLLFYSVGIGQISSEVPQNLSASRPQDRQFILSSKKLLLSDSGFYLCAWSFSAEAGELFFGEGSRLTVL.

V gene TRBV3-1 (or the pseudogene TRBV3-2) combines with J gene TRBJ1-6, with 9 bases aligning to TRBD1. V dropped 4 bases and J dropped 10; count of bases not matched to a gene: 14. The germline V gene has CDR1 LGHDT and CDR2 YNNKEL (reference sequence). This CDR3 is 17 amino acids long. The CDR3 nucleotides are TGTGCCAGCAGCCCCACACAGGGGGCAATTGGGTTCTCACCCCTCCACTTT. Its protein product is CASSPTQGAIGFSPLHF.

This chain connects TRBV3-1 (or the pseudogene TRBV3-2) to TRBJ2-1; 10 nucleotides match TRBD2. The CDR3 length is 17 residues. Per germline, CDR1 LGHDT and CDR2 YNNKEL (reference sequence). The V and J ends lost 5 bases and 9 bases, in that order; junction bases with no gene match: 16. DNA of the CDR3: TGTGCCAGCAGCTTAAGGGGCAGCGGGAGGGCCGGTGGTGAGCAGTTCTTC. It codes for CASSLRGSGRAGGEQFF.

The V and J genes are TRBV30 and TRBJ1-2; TRBD1 agrees at 9 bases. The CDR3 has 14 amino acids. Germline assignment: CDR1 GTSNPN and CDR2 SVGIG (reference sequence). The ends lost 1 base at V and 0 bases at J; junction bases unmatched: 0. The CDR3 spells CAWSGDRANYGYTF. The DNA for the CDR3 is TGTGCCTGGAGTGGGGACAGGGCTAACTATGGCTACACCTTC.

V and J are TRBV25-1 and TRBJ1-1; possibly TRBD1 for D (6 bases). V was pared by 7 bases and J by 0 bases, with 12 bases between. The CDR3 has 14 residues. Germline assignment: CDR1 MGHDK and CDR2 SYGVNS. DNA of the CDR3: TGTGCCAGCACACAGGGTAACATGAACACTGAAGCTTTCTTT. Protein sequence: CASTQGNMNTEAFF.

The chain couples TRBV7-9 to TRBJ2-3; 8 nucleotides line up with TRBD1. This CDR3 is built from 15 residues. The V gene's germline CDR1 is SEHNR and CDR2 FQNEAQ (reference sequence). V was clipped by 4 bases and J by 4 bases; unmatched bases: 7. CDR3 loop: CASSSRDRTADTQYF. CDR3 bases: TGTGCCAGCAGCTCAAGGGACAGGACGGCAGATACGCAGTATTTT.

The V call is TRBV7-9, the J call TRBJ2-2; TRBD2 matches at 12 bases. The germline gives CDR1 SEHNR, CDR2 FQNEAQ (reference sequence). The CDR3 consists of 19 residues. The J segment lost 4 bases and the V segment lost 2 bases, leaving 11 bases of the junction unmatched. CDR3 residues: CASSLLALAGGPSTGELFF. The DNA for the CDR3 is TGTGCCAGCAGCTTATTGGCGCTAGCGGGAGGGCCGAGCACCGGGGAGCTGTTTTTT.

The J gene is TRBJ2-1, the V gene TRBV5-4, with TRBD2 matching over 7 bases. The germline V gene encodes CDR1 SGHNT and CDR2 YYREEE (reference sequence). This CDR3 contains 16 residues. Trimming cost V 4 bases and J 8 bases; bases outside gene matches: 15. CDR3 amino acids: CASSPGAIAGFYEQFF. The DNA of the CDR3 is TGTGCCAGCAGCCCCGGGGCAATAGCGGGTTTCTATGAGCAGTTCTTC.

This clone has a handful of counts. The chain employs TRBV3-1 (or the pseudogene TRBV3-2) and TRBJ1-1, with 8 bases identical to TRBD1. Germline V gene lookup returns CDR1 LGHDT and CDR2 YNNKEL (reference sequence). Germline trimming cut 4 bases from V and 3 bases from J; bases unmatched to any gene: 10. This CDR3 contains 16 residues. In nucleotides, the CDR3 is TGTGCCAGCAGCCCCCGACAGGGGCGGAGGGACACTGAAGCTTTCTTT. Translation: CASSPRQGRRDTEAFF.